Sequencing of this T cell receptor beta chain was carried out in a study of T cells in Graves' hyperthyroidism and ophthalmopathy. Amplified TCR beta CDR3 regions came from RNA transcripts. Researchers ran a first-round RT-PCR on the TCR CDR3 using the HTBI primer set. Each CDR3 protein gets one entry after TCRdb re-called the multiplex PCR reads with MiXCR. The data show about 360,000 distinct CDR3 sequences, with approximately 13% seen just once and less than 25% held by the top ten. Newly diagnosed hyperthyroidism patients aged 18 to 65 years had disease lasting under 2 months. The blood specimen was taken at initial hyperthyroidism diagnosis, before any ophthalmopathy symptoms. Overall study results and limits: Blood samples included most of the expanded thyroid clonotypes exceeding 0.001. Model-based prediction identified ophthalmopathy a median around 6.7 months prior to its onset.

This clonotype came up a few times. Its target is unknown. V trimming: 4 bases; J trimming: 7 bases; junction bases outside the gene matches: 4. Germline V gene data show CDR1 as SGHDT and CDR2 as YYEEEE. This CDR3 has 13 residues. The receptor was isolated from a man between 25 and 39 years old with Graves' hyperthyroidism that later progressed to Graves' ophthalmopathy. Material for sequencing was blood. The rearrangement joins TRBV5-6 to TRBJ1-2, with 10 nucleotides matching TRBD1. The CDR3 spells CASSLDRGVGYTF. Written as DNA, the CDR3 is TGTGCCAGCAGCCTGGACAGGGGGGTTGGCTACACCTTC.